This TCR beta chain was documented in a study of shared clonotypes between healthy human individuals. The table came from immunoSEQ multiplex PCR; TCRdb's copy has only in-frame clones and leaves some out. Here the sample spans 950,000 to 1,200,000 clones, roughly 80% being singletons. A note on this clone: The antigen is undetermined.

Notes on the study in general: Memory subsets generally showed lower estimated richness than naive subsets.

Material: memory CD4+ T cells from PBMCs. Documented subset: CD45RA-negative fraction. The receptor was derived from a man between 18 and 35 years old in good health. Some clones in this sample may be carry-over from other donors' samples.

CDR3 sequence reads: CASSESWDSVLFF. The CDR3 nucleotides are TGTGCCAGCAGTGAATCGTGGGATTCTGTGCTGTTTTTT. The chain combines TRBV25-1 with TRBJ1-4; D call uncertain. The CDR3 has 13 amino acids. Trimming removed 1 base at V and 14 bases at J, with 14 bases between. Germline V gene sequence: CDR1 MGHDK, CDR2 SYGVNS.